The T cell receptor beta chain described here comes from a study of control samples from healthy donors and cancer patients. The germline CDR1 and CDR2 sequences are MDHEN and SYDVKM. This CDR3 has 11 residues. V was trimmed by 7 bases and J by 3 bases, leaving 4 bases between them. Assay used: immunoSEQ multiplex PCR; TCRdb lists only in-frame clones, some missing. This sample carries about 150,000 clones, 75% to 95% of them seen once, and the ten largest clones take roughly 3.2%. The source of this sequence is a man younger than 45 in good health. This chain uses TRBV28 with TRBJ1-3; unclear D gene. The specimen was blood. CDR3 DNA: TGTGCCAGCATATATGGAAACACCATATATTTT. Protein: CASIYGNTIYF.